The next 25 T cell receptor beta chains were all read from a single sample in a study of cytomegalovirus exposure and HLA in healthy donors. This PCR relied on a set of 60 Vbeta primers and 13 Jbeta primers. Using immunoSEQ multiplex PCR, the repertoire was profiled, and TCRdb retains in-frame clones only, with some absent. The sample has 150,000 to 200,000 clones, 70% to 80% seen once. Sequencing was performed on PBMCs. These receptors were taken from a woman under 40 in good health and CMV-seropositive.

This sequence joins TRBV5-1 and TRBJ1-1, with D possibly matching TRBD1 (5 bases). The CDR3 extends over 12 amino acids. With 0 bases removed from V and 5 bases from J, the gap between germline ends came to 5 bases. Germline assignment: CDR1 SGHRS and CDR2 YFSETQ. DNA of the CDR3: TGCGCCAGCAGCTTGGGACAGACTGAAGCTTTCTTT. Translated: CASSLGQTEAFF. Complete variable domain (other parts from reference TRBV5-1 and TRBJ1-1): KAGVTQTPRYLIKTRGQQVTLSCSPISGHRSVSWYQQTPGQGLQFLFEYFSETQRNKGNFPGRFSGRQFSNSRSEMNVSTLELGDSALYLCASSLGQTEAFFGQGTRLTVV.

The chain joins TRBV7-9 to TRBJ1-1, with 8 bases fitting TRBD1. V was clipped by 1 base and J by 3 bases; unmatched bases: 4. Germline V gives CDR1 SEHNR, CDR2 FQNEAQ (reference sequence). This CDR3 is built from 15 residues. CDR3 in amino acids: CASSLGDRGDTEAFF. CDR3 coding DNA: TGTGCCAGCAGCTTAGGAGACAGGGGTGACACTGAAGCTTTCTTT.

This sequence joins TRBV6-5 and TRBJ2-1; TRBD1 agrees at 7 bases. Germline lookup yields CDR1 MNHEY and CDR2 SVGAGI. This CDR3 comprises 14 residues. V gave up 10 bases and J gave up 2 bases; unmatched junction bases: 8. In nucleotides, the CDR3 is TGTGCCACTAAACAGGGGTTTGCCTACAATGAGCAGTTCTTC. Protein sequence: CATKQGFAYNEQFF.

The V call is TRBV5-1, the J call TRBJ2-3, with TRBD1 identical over 7 bases. The CDR3 totals 14 residues. The germline CDR1 and CDR2 sequences are SGHRS and YFSETQ. V trimming: 4 bases; J trimming: 4 bases; junction bases outside the gene matches: 6. In DNA form, the CDR3 reads TGCGCCAGCAGCCACAGGGGAATCGCAGATACGCAGTATTTT. Residues: CASSHRGIADTQYF.

The rearrangement links TRBV27 to TRBJ2-7, with 7 positions matching TRBD2. Germline CDR1 reads MNHEY; CDR2 reads SMNVEV (reference sequence). The junction had 14 bases not matched to a gene; V was cut back by 5 bases and J by 4 bases. CDR3 length: 16 amino acids. CDR3 DNA sequence: TGTGCCAGCAGTGCTTCCCTAGCGGACAAAATATACGAGCAGTACTTC. The encoded protein is CASSASLADKIYEQYF.

The chain has TRBV2 and TRBJ1-1; perhaps TRBD1 as D (5 bases). The germline V and J ends were trimmed by 11 bases and 5 bases, with 21 bases remaining between them. The CDR3 consists of 14 residues. CDR1 SNHLY and CDR2 FYNNEI come from the germline V gene. The CDR3 region is CAATSGRARTEAFF. CDR3 DNA: TGTGCCGCCACGTCCGGCAGGGCTCGGACTGAAGCTTTCTTT.

J is TRBJ2-7 and V is TRBV7-2; D possibly corresponds to TRBD1 (5 bases). CDR1 and CDR2 from the germline V gene are SGHTA and FQGNSA. The V end was cut by 5 bases, the J end by 2 bases, with 13 bases between. This CDR3 spans 14 amino acids. The CDR3 nucleotides are TGTGCCAGCAGCACTCGACAGCTCCCCTACGAGCAGTACTTC. Its protein is CASSTRQLPYEQYF.

V is TRBV6-1 and J is TRBJ2-3, with D possibly TRBD2 on 5 matching bases. The CDR3 sequence is 14 residues long. The V end was cut by 10 bases, the J end by 2 bases, with 16 bases between. The germline gives CDR1 MNHNS, CDR2 SASEGT. CDR3 coding DNA: TGTGCCACCAAGATAAGCGGTGTCACAGATACGCAGTATTTT. Translating gives CATKISGVTDTQYF.

The V and J genes are TRBV18 and TRBJ1-1; weak D call: TRBD1 (5 bases). The CDR3 extends over 16 amino acids. Germline-derived CDR1 and CDR2 are KGHSH and LQKENI. Trimming shortened V by 0 bases and J by 4 bases, and 15 bases separated the two germline ends. The CDR3 sequence: CASSPPRFGGGTEAFF. Written as DNA, the CDR3 is TGTGCCAGCTCACCACCCCGTTTCGGGGGAGGCACTGAAGCTTTCTTT. The whole variable domain, filled in from reference TRBV18 and TRBJ1-1, reads NAGVMQNPRHLVRRRGQEARLRCSPMKGHSHVYWYRQLPEEGLKFMVYLQKENIIDESGMPKERFSAEFPKEGPSILRIQQVVRGDSAAYFCASSPPRFGGGTEAFFGQGTRLTVV.

This clone was detected a few times. The V gene is TRBV7-2, the J gene TRBJ1-2; 9 nucleotides line up with TRBD1. Germline V lookup: CDR1 SGHTA, CDR2 FQGNSA. The CDR3 sequence is 13 residues long. The V and J ends lost 7 bases and 4 bases, in that order; junction bases with no gene match: 4. The CDR3 nucleotides are TGTGCCAGCAACCCGACAGGGGGCTATGGCTACACCTTC. Translation gives CASNPTGGYGYTF. Using reference TRBV7-2 and TRBJ1-2 for the parts outside the CDR3, the full variable domain is GAGVSQSPSNKVTEKGKDVELRCDPISGHTALYWYRQSLGQGLEFLIYFQGNSAPDKSGLPSDRFSAERTGGSVSTLTIQRTQQEDSAVYLCASNPTGGYGYTFGSGTRLTVV.

The genes are TRBV7-9 and TRBJ2-5, with a possible D match to TRBD1 (5 bases). This CDR3 spans 12 amino acids. In germline, CDR1 is SEHNR, CDR2 FQNEAQ (reference sequence). V was clipped by 5 bases and J by 5 bases, with 9 bases between them. The CDR3 coding sequence is TGTGCCAGCAGCAGGGGTAAGGAGACCCAGTACTTC. Translation: CASSRGKETQYF.

The V call is TRBV28, the J call TRBJ1-1; 9 bases agree with TRBD1. In germline, CDR1 is MDHEN, CDR2 SYDVKM. CDR3 size: 15 residues. Unmatched junction bases numbered 11, after V lost 7 bases and J lost 5 bases. The CDR3 region is CASTQQGARGTEAFF. In DNA, the CDR3 is TGTGCCAGCACCCAACAGGGGGCGCGGGGAACTGAAGCTTTCTTT.

The chain has TRBV5-1 and TRBJ1-2; maybe TRBD1 (5 bases). The CDR3 runs to 15 residues. The ends were cut back, 3 bases at V and 5 bases at J, with 17 bases in the middle. Germline CDR1 and CDR2: SGHRS and YFSETQ. As DNA, the CDR3 is TGCGCCAGCAGCTCCTACCGCACGGGGGGGTATGGCTACACCTTC. Protein sequence: CASSSYRTGGYGYTF. Based on the CDR3 plus reference TRBV5-1 and TRBJ1-2, the full variable domain is KAGVTQTPRYLIKTRGQQVTLSCSPISGHRSVSWYQQTPGQGLQFLFEYFSETQRNKGNFPGRFSGRQFSNSRSEMNVSTLELGDSALYLCASSSYRTGGYGYTFGSGTRLTVV.

The rearrangement uses TRBV19 and TRBJ2-4, with TRBD1 identical over 7 bases. This CDR3 comprises 15 residues. With 7 bases clipped from V and 6 bases from J, the junction kept 12 bases outside the gene matches. Germline CDR1 is LNHDA and CDR2 is SQIVND (reference sequence). CDR3 sequence: CASKLVSGGLNIQYF. Written as DNA, the CDR3 is TGTGCCAGTAAACTGGTCTCAGGGGGATTAAACATTCAGTACTTC.

The V gene is TRBV6-6, the J gene TRBJ2-7; D possibly corresponds to TRBD1 (5 bases). The V gene lost 8 bases and the J gene lost 2 bases, with 13 bases spanning the gap. The germline CDR1 and CDR2 sequences are MNHNY and SVGAGI (reference sequence). This CDR3 is 13 amino acids long. The CDR3 protein is CASGAGLTYEQYF. The CDR3 bases are TGTGCCAGCGGGGCAGGGCTAACCTACGAGCAGTACTTC.

The chain joins TRBV5-1 to TRBJ1-1; D not resolved. The V gene's germline CDR1 is SGHRS and CDR2 YFSETQ. Trimming stripped 4 bases from V and 2 bases from J, with 12 bases between. CDR3 length equals 14 residues. Here the CDR3 DNA reads TGCGCCAGCAGCGAACAGCAACGTAACACTGAAGCTTTCTTT. Translating gives CASSEQQRNTEAFF.

This clone occurred once. This chain joins TRBV10-3 and TRBJ2-4; weak D call: TRBD1 (6 bases). The CDR3 consists of 15 residues. Looked up from germline, CDR1 is ENHRY and CDR2 is SYGVKD. Trimming took off 4 bases at V and 5 bases at J, with 15 bases between the two ends. The CDR3 DNA reads TGTGCCATCAGTGCAGGGGTGCAGGTCCAAAACATTCAGTACTTC. This translates into CAISAGVQVQNIQYF.

The CDR3 sequence is CASSDSNRVSEAFF. CDR3 DNA sequence: TGTGCCAGTAGTGATAGTAACAGGGTTTCTGAAGCTTTCTTT. The V gene is TRBV19, the J gene TRBJ1-1, with D maybe TRBD1 (6 bases). Germline-derived CDR1 and CDR2 are LNHDA and SQIVND (reference sequence). V was clipped by 5 bases and J by 6 bases, with 16 bases between them. The CDR3 totals 14 residues.

The chain joins TRBV27 to TRBJ2-5; TRBD2 aligns across 8 bases. The CDR3 extends over 15 amino acids. J was trimmed by 3 bases and V by 4 bases; bases with no gene match: 7. Germline V gene lookup returns CDR1 MNHEY and CDR2 SMNVEV (reference sequence). In DNA, the CDR3 is TGTGCCAGCAGTTCCCCTAGCGGGCCGAAAGAGACCCAGTACTTC. This codes for CASSSPSGPKETQYF.

This clone was seen more than once but under ten times. V is TRBV27 and J is TRBJ1-1; D is uncertain. The V gene's germline CDR1 is MNHEY and CDR2 SMNVEV (reference sequence). The CDR3 covers 15 residues. Trimming took off 6 bases at V and 2 bases at J, with 16 bases between the two ends. The CDR3 here is CASSPRAPGNTEAFF. The DNA for the CDR3 is TGTGCCAGCAGCCCTAGGGCCCCGGGAAACACTGAAGCTTTCTTT.

The CDR3 coding sequence is TGTGCCACCTCAGTGAGGACAGGGAGCAATCAGCCCCAGCATTTT. Protein sequence: CATSVRTGSNQPQHF. The gene calls are TRBV27 and TRBJ1-5; 8 bases map to TRBD1. In germline, CDR1 is MNHEY, CDR2 SMNVEV (reference sequence). The V segment lost 10 bases and the J segment 1 base; nucleotides outside the gene matches: 9. The CDR3 contains 15 residues.

The chain uses TRBV5-1 and TRBJ2-5, with D possibly being TRBD2 (5 bases). V shed 1 base and J shed 3 bases, with 7 bases lying between them. The CDR3 spans 13 residues. CDR1 is SGHRS and CDR2 is YFSETQ in the germline V gene. CDR3 in DNA: TGCGCCAGCAGCTTGACTAGTAAAGAGACCCAGTACTTC. Protein product: CASSLTSKETQYF.

V gene TRBV6-6 combines with J gene TRBJ1-1; a possible D gene is TRBD1 (6 bases). The CDR3 runs 15 residues. Germline lookup yields CDR1 MNHNY and CDR2 SVGAGI (reference sequence). The V end lost 5 bases, the J end lost 2 bases, and 15 bases lay between the germline ends. This CDR3 reads CASSPQGPKNTEAFF. The CDR3 bases are TGTGCCAGCAGTCCACAGGGACCAAAAAACACTGAAGCTTTCTTT.

The CDR3 bases are TGTGCCAGCAGTTTATCCGGGGAGCTGTTTTTT. This encodes CASSLSGELFF. This sequence joins TRBV5-6 and TRBJ2-2, with unresolved D. The germline V gene has CDR1 SGHDT and CDR2 YYEEEE. The CDR3 contains 11 residues. Deletions cut 5 bases from V and 6 bases from J, with 5 bases between. Full variable domain (outside the CDR3, taken from reference TRBV5-6 and TRBJ2-2): DAGVTQSPTHLIKTRGQQVTLRCSPKSGHDTVSWYQQALGQGPQFIFQYYEEEERQRGNFPDRFSGHQFPNYSSELNVNALLLGDSALYLCASSLSGELFFGEGSRLTVL.

V and J are TRBV7-9 and TRBJ1-2; tentative D call: TRBD1 (5 bases). The CDR3 has 12 amino acids. V lost 3 bases to trimming and J lost 4 bases, with 6 bases between them. Germline CDR1 SEHNR, CDR2 FQNEAQ (reference sequence). In DNA, the CDR3 is TGTGCCAGCAGCTTCACAGGCTATGGCTACACCTTC. It specifies CASSFTGYGYTF. Together with reference TRBV7-9 and TRBJ1-2, the CDR3 gives the full variable domain: DTGVSQNPRHKITKRGQNVTFRCDPISEHNRLYWYRQTLGQGPEFLTYFQNEAQLEKSRLLSDRFSAERPKGSFSTLEIQRTEQGDSAMYLCASSFTGYGYTFGSGTRLTVV.